This entry is about one TCR beta chain. The sample is drawn from a study of response to subunit inactivated influenza vaccine. CDR3 length equals 15 residues. The germline V gene encodes CDR1 SNHLY and CDR2 FYNNEI. Trimming at V came to 3 bases and at J to 7 bases, leaving 9 bases not matched to a gene. Using its own MiXCR run on the RT-PCR reads, TCRdb lists one record per CDR3 protein. Among hundreds of thousands of distinct CDR3 sequences, 15% to 19% were seen once, and the ten largest hold 11%. The V gene is TRBV2, the J gene TRBJ2-7; 10 positions match TRBD2. This sequence was found in a man aged 50 to 60 who received an inactivated influenza vaccine. The material was PBMCs from blood, obtained roughly 12 days after vaccination. CDR3 nucleotide sequence: TGTGCCAGCAGTGAGAATCCTAGCGGGAGTGGAGAGCAGTACTTC. Translated, it gives CASSENPSGSGEQYF.